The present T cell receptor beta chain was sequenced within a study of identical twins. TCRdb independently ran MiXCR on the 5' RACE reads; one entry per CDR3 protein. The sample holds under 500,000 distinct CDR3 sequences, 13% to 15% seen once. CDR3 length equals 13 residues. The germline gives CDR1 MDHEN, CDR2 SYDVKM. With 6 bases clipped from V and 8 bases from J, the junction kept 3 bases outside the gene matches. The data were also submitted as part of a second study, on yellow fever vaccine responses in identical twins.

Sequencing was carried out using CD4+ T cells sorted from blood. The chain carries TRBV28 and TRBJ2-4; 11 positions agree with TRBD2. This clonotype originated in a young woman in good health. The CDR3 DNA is TGTGCCAGCAGACTAGCGGGAGCGGACATTCAGTACTTC. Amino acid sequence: CASRLAGADIQYF. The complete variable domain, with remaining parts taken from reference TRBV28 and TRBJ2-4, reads DVKVTQSSRYLVKRTGEKVFLECVQDMDHENMFWYRQDPGLGLRLIYFSYDVKMKEKGDIPEGYSVSREKKERFSLILESASTNQTSMYLCASRLAGADIQYFGAGTRLSVL.